This T cell receptor beta chain was sequenced in a study of T cell repertoires in cytomegalovirus infection. Study-level background: Use of recently identified HLA-C-restricted and well-studied HLA-B-restricted CMV epitopes was part of the study.

TCRdb re-analysed the reads in MiXCR, keeping a single row per CDR3 protein. This table has around 900,000 distinct CDR3 sequences, 31% appearing once. Comment on this clonotype: The antigen is not known.

General study points: Dominating the ex vivo response were HLA-C-restricted CMV-specific TCR beta clonotypes.

Germline assignment: CDR1 SNHLY and CDR2 FYNNEI. V lost 7 bases, J lost 2 bases, and 3 bases stayed unmatched. The CDR3 consists of 13 residues. The chain joins TRBV2 to TRBJ2-3, with 7 positions matching TRBD2. This TCR was sampled from a human donor in good health (CMV status not recorded). Some clones in this sample may be carry-over from other donors' samples. The sample was cultured CD8+ T cells from PBMCs, taken from culture after CMV antigen stimulation. CDR3 in amino acids: CASTRGTTDTQYF. CDR3 DNA sequence: TGTGCCAGCACGCGGGGGACCACAGATACGCAGTATTTT.